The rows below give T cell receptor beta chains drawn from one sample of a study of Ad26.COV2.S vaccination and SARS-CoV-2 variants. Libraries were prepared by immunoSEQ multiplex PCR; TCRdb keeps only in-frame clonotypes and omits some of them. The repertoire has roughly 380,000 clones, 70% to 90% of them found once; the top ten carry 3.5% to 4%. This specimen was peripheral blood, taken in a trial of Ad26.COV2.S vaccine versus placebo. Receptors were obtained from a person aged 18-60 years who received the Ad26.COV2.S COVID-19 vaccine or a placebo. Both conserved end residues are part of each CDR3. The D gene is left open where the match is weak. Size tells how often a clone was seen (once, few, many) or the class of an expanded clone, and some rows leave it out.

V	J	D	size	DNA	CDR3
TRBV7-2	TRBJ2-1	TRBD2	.	TGTGCCAGCAGCTTAGTTAGCGGGCTCTACAATGAGCAGTTCTTC	CASSLVSGLYNEQFF
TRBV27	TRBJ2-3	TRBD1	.	TGTGCCAGCAGACCCGGGACAGGGGGCACAGATACGCAGTATTTT	CASRPGTGGTDTQYF
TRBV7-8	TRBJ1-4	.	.	TGTGCCAGCAGCCGGAGGGGGGAAAAACTGTTTTTT	CASSRRGEKLFF
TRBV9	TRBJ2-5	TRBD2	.	TGTGCCAGCAGCGTAGGCACTAGCGGGTCCTTGGAGACCCAGTACTTC	CASSVGTSGSLETQYF
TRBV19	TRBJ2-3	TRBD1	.	TGTGCCAGTAGTATCCCCCCCTGGACAGGGGCGCCAGATACGCAGTATTTT	CASSIPPWTGAPDTQYF
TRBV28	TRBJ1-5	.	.	TGTGCCGGGGGGGAAGCGGGCGTAAATCAGCCCCAGCATTTT	CAGGEAGVNQPQHF
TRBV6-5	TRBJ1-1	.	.	TGTGCCAGCTTCCCTTCGACAGGCCAAGCTTTCTTT	CASFPSTGQAFF
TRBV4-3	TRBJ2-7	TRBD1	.	TGCGCCAGCAGCCTTACGGGGATGGGACAGGGGGCCTACGAGCAGTACTTC	CASSLTGMGQGAYEQYF
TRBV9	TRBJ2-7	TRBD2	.	TGTGCCAGCAGCCTAAGTGGGGGGGGTGCCTACGAGCAGTACTTC	CASSLSGGGAYEQYF
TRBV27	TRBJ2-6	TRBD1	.	TGTGCCAGCAGTCCACAGGGGTCCGCCCTCGGCAACGTCCTGACTTTC	CASSPQGSALGNVLTF
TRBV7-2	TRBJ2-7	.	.	TGTGCCAGCAGCCTCGTGCGGGGACGCGCAGCCGAGCAGTACTTC	CASSLVRGRAAEQYF
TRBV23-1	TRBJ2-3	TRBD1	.	TGCGCCAGCAGGGCCCTACAGGGGGCATCAACATCTGCTAGCACAGATACGCAGTATTTT	CASRALQGASTSASTDTQYF
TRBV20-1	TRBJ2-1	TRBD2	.	TGCAGTGCTAGTCATTTCTACCCCGGCGGGAGCTCCTACAATGAGCAGTTCTTC	CSASHFYPGGSSYNEQFF
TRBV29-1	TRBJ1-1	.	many	TGCAGCGTTGGAAGAACTGAAGCTTTCTTT	CSVGRTEAFF
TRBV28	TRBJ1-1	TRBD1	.	TGTGCCAGCAGGCGAGACCAACCGGGACAGGGAGGCGCTTTCTTT	CASRRDQPGQGGAFF
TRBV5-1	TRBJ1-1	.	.	TGCGCCAGCAGCTTGGGGGGCCAGAACACTGAAGCTTTCTTT	CASSLGGQNTEAFF
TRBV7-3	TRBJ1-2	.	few	TGTGCCAGCAGCTCCGGACCCGACTATGGCTACACCTTC	CASSSGPDYGYTF
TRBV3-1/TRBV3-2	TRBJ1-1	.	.	TGTGCCAGCAGCCGGGGGTTATGGACTGAAGCTTTCTTT	CASSRGLWTEAFF
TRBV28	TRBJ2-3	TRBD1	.	TGTGCCAGCAGTTTGAGACAGGGGGCATTGGATACGCAGTATTTT	CASSLRQGALDTQYF
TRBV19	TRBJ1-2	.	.	TGTGCCAGTAGCTCGAACTATGGCTACACCTTC	CASSSNYGYTF
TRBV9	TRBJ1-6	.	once	TGTGCCAGCAGCGTAGAGTCCAATTCACCCCTCCACTTT	CASSVESNSPLHF
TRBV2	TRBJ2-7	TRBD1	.	TGTGCCAGCAGGAGGACAGGGGCGGTCTACGAGCAGTACTTC	CASRRTGAVYEQYF
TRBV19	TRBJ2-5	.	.	TGTGCCAGTAGTATAGATAGTACAGCTCAAGAGACCCAGTACTTC	CASSIDSTAQETQYF
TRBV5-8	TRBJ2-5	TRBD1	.	TGTGCCAGCAGCGCGGACAGGGTAGAGACCCAGTACTTC	CASSADRVETQYF
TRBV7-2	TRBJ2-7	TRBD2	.	TGTGCCAGCAGCTTCCACCTACTAGCGGGGACCTACGAGCAGTACTTC	CASSFHLLAGTYEQYF
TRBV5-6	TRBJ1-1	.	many	TGTGCCAGCAGCATTTACGGGAACACTGAAGCTTTCTTT	CASSIYGNTEAFF